These T cell receptor beta chains were read from a single sample in a study of technical replicates of blood from several donors. Generated by immunoSEQ multiplex PCR, the TCRdb table keeps only in-frame clones and is missing some. The sample holds about 100,000 clones, about 96% seen once. Sequencing was performed on T cells isolated from PBMCs. These TCRs come from a human donor in good health. The CDR3 runs from the conserved cysteine through the conserved F or W. D genes are given only for firm matches. Size is omitted from some rows. Given values are once, few, many or a class for expanded clones.

clone_size: .; j_call: TRBJ2-1; d_call: .; v_call: TRBV2; cdr3_aa: CASSVASINEQFF; cdr3_nt: TGTGCCAGCAGTGTGGCTAGTATCAATGAGCAGTTCTTC
clone_size: few; j_call: TRBJ1-6; d_call: .; v_call: TRBV7-9; cdr3_aa: CASSLGARGPVGSPLHF; cdr3_nt: TGTGCCAGCAGCTTAGGGGCCAGGGGACCAGTAGGTTCACCCCTCCACTTT
clone_size: .; j_call: TRBJ2-7; d_call: .; v_call: TRBV12-1; cdr3_aa: CASTQDRGLYEQYF; cdr3_nt: TGTGCCAGCACCCAGGACAGGGGGCTGTACGAGCAGTACTTC
clone_size: .; j_call: TRBJ2-3; d_call: .; v_call: TRBV7-9; cdr3_aa: CASSSTDTQYF; cdr3_nt: TGTGCCAGCAGCTCTACAGATACGCAGTATTTT
clone_size: .; j_call: TRBJ1-4; d_call: .; v_call: TRBV7-9; cdr3_aa: CASSLGGARATNEKLFF; cdr3_nt: TGTGCCAGCAGCTTAGGTGGGGCCCGCGCAACTAATGAAAAACTGTTTTTT
clone_size: .; j_call: TRBJ2-1; d_call: TRBD2; v_call: TRBV29-1; cdr3_aa: CSAPGIAGAYNEQFF; cdr3_nt: TGCAGCGCCCCGGGAATAGCGGGGGCCTACAATGAGCAGTTCTTC
clone_size: .; j_call: TRBJ1-1; d_call: TRBD1; v_call: TRBV14; cdr3_aa: CASSQGSGGDTEAFF; cdr3_nt: TGTGCCAGCAGCCAGGGATCAGGGGGAGACACTGAAGCTTTCTTT
clone_size: .; j_call: TRBJ1-2; d_call: .; v_call: TRBV6-1; cdr3_aa: CASKGGGYTF; cdr3_nt: TGTGCCAGCAAAGGGGGTGGCTACACCTTC
clone_size: .; j_call: TRBJ1-4; d_call: .; v_call: TRBV18; cdr3_aa: CASSPRTSLDEKLFF; cdr3_nt: TGTGCCAGCTCACCCCGGACATCCCTGGACGAAAAACTGTTTTTT
clone_size: .; j_call: TRBJ2-3; d_call: TRBD2; v_call: TRBV7-2; cdr3_aa: CASSFQAGVPDTQYF; cdr3_nt: TGTGCCAGCAGCTTCCAAGCGGGAGTCCCAGATACGCAGTATTTT
clone_size: .; j_call: TRBJ2-3; d_call: TRBD1; v_call: TRBV7-9; cdr3_aa: CASSLGRTGPSTDTQYF; cdr3_nt: TGTGCCAGCAGCTTAGGCCGGACAGGCCCTAGCACAGATACGCAGTATTTT
clone_size: .; j_call: TRBJ1-1; d_call: TRBD1; v_call: TRBV28; cdr3_aa: CASLLLRQGNTEAFF; cdr3_nt: TGTGCCAGCCTCCTCTTGCGACAGGGGAACACTGAAGCTTTCTTT
clone_size: once; j_call: TRBJ2-5; d_call: TRBD1; v_call: TRBV5-1; cdr3_aa: CASSPGTGPQETQYF; cdr3_nt: TGCGCCAGCAGCCCGGGGACAGGGCCACAAGAGACCCAGTACTTC
clone_size: .; j_call: TRBJ2-7; d_call: .; v_call: TRBV5-1; cdr3_aa: CASSLAGNSYEQYF; cdr3_nt: TGCGCCAGCAGCTTGGCCGGGAATTCCTACGAGCAGTACTTC
clone_size: once; j_call: TRBJ2-1; d_call: .; v_call: TRBV5-4; cdr3_aa: CASRPLDNNNEQFF; cdr3_nt: TGTGCCAGCAGACCCCTGGACAACAACAATGAGCAGTTCTTC
clone_size: .; j_call: TRBJ2-6; d_call: TRBD1; v_call: TRBV2; cdr3_aa: CASSEPTGTGGLSGANVLTF; cdr3_nt: TGTGCCAGCAGTGAACCCACCGGGACAGGGGGCCTATCTGGGGCCAACGTCCTGACTTTC
clone_size: .; j_call: TRBJ1-1; d_call: .; v_call: TRBV27; cdr3_aa: CASSLAGGLNTEAFF; cdr3_nt: TGTGCCAGCAGTTTAGCGGGGGGGTTGAACACTGAAGCTTTCTTT
clone_size: .; j_call: TRBJ2-1; d_call: .; v_call: TRBV14; cdr3_aa: CASSQIGEQFF; cdr3_nt: TGTGCCAGCAGCCAAATTGGCGAGCAGTTCTTC
clone_size: once; j_call: TRBJ2-7; d_call: .; v_call: TRBV7-2; cdr3_aa: CASSLDSLEQYF; cdr3_nt: TGTGCCAGCAGCTTAGACTCACTCGAGCAGTACTTC
clone_size: .; j_call: TRBJ1-4; d_call: TRBD1; v_call: TRBV11-2; cdr3_aa: CASSLRGQALKKLFF; cdr3_nt: TGTGCCAGCAGCCTCCGGGGACAGGCCCTGAAAAAACTGTTTTTT
clone_size: .; j_call: TRBJ2-1; d_call: .; v_call: TRBV10-3; cdr3_aa: CAISEQPSGSPYNEQFF; cdr3_nt: TGTGCCATCAGTGAGCAGCCTTCCGGGTCCCCCTACAATGAGCAGTTCTTC
clone_size: .; j_call: TRBJ2-5; d_call: .; v_call: TRBV18; cdr3_aa: CASSITSVQETQYF; cdr3_nt: TGTGCCAGCTCAATTACTTCGGTCCAAGAGACCCAGTACTTC
clone_size: .; j_call: TRBJ2-1; d_call: .; v_call: TRBV30; cdr3_aa: CAWSVRADNEQFF; cdr3_nt: TGTGCCTGGAGTGTACGAGCGGACAATGAGCAGTTCTTC
clone_size: .; j_call: TRBJ2-3; d_call: TRBD1; v_call: TRBV6-1; cdr3_aa: CAINRDRNTDTQYF; cdr3_nt: TGTGCCATCAACCGGGACAGAAACACAGATACGCAGTATTTT
clone_size: .; j_call: TRBJ2-6; d_call: TRBD1; v_call: TRBV27; cdr3_aa: CASKDRVVSGANVLTF; cdr3_nt: TGTGCCAGCAAGGACAGGGTGGTCTCTGGGGCCAACGTCCTGACTTTC
clone_size: .; j_call: TRBJ2-3; d_call: .; v_call: TRBV7-2; cdr3_aa: CASSPPLGARGDTQYF; cdr3_nt: TGTGCCAGCAGCCCCCCCTTGGGGGCTCGGGGAGATACGCAGTATTTT
clone_size: .; j_call: TRBJ2-5; d_call: .; v_call: TRBV10-1; cdr3_aa: CASTQGQETQYF; cdr3_nt: TGCGCCAGCACTCAGGGGCAAGAGACCCAGTACTTC
clone_size: .; j_call: TRBJ2-1; d_call: TRBD1; v_call: TRBV11-2; cdr3_aa: CASSFDNRNRGKNNEQFF; cdr3_nt: TGTGCCAGCAGCTTCGACAATAGGAACAGGGGGAAAAACAATGAGCAGTTCTTC
clone_size: .; j_call: TRBJ2-7; d_call: .; v_call: TRBV6-6; cdr3_aa: CASSSPGYEQYF; cdr3_nt: TGTGCCAGCAGCAGCCCCGGGTACGAGCAGTACTTC
clone_size: .; j_call: TRBJ2-2; d_call: .; v_call: TRBV11-2; cdr3_aa: CASSPWELGGELFF; cdr3_nt: TGTGCCAGCAGCCCCTGGGAGCTTGGCGGGGAGCTGTTTTTT
clone_size: .; j_call: TRBJ2-7; d_call: TRBD1; v_call: TRBV7-9; cdr3_aa: CASTLQGTSYEQYF; cdr3_nt: TGTGCCAGCACCTTACAGGGGACCTCCTACGAGCAGTACTTC
clone_size: once; j_call: TRBJ2-3; d_call: TRBD1; v_call: TRBV11-1; cdr3_aa: CASSNWDRGTDTQYF; cdr3_nt: TGTGCCAGCAGCAATTGGGACAGGGGCACAGATACGCAGTATTTT
clone_size: .; j_call: TRBJ2-7; d_call: .; v_call: TRBV11-3; cdr3_aa: CASSFGQSYEQYF; cdr3_nt: TGTGCCAGCAGCTTTGGACAGTCCTACGAGCAGTACTTC
clone_size: .; j_call: TRBJ2-4; d_call: .; v_call: TRBV6-5; cdr3_aa: CASSSITLQNIQYF; cdr3_nt: TGTGCCAGCAGTTCCATTACATTACAAAACATTCAGTACTTC
clone_size: .; j_call: TRBJ2-6; d_call: TRBD2; v_call: TRBV19; cdr3_aa: CASSIGGASSGANVLTF; cdr3_nt: TGTGCCAGTAGTATCGGGGGGGCAAGCTCTGGGGCCAACGTCCTGACTTTC
clone_size: .; j_call: TRBJ2-7; d_call: TRBD1; v_call: TRBV2; cdr3_aa: CAGRDRTYEQYF; cdr3_nt: TGTGCCGGCCGGGACAGGACCTACGAGCAGTACTTC
clone_size: .; j_call: TRBJ2-3; d_call: TRBD1; v_call: TRBV19; cdr3_aa: CASSYAPTGFNQYF; cdr3_nt: TGTGCCAGTAGTTACGCCCCGACAGGGTTTAATCAGTATTTT
clone_size: .; j_call: TRBJ2-3; d_call: .; v_call: TRBV21-1; cdr3_aa: CASSKSGTFDSSTDTQYF; cdr3_nt: TGTGCCAGCAGCAAATCGGGGACTTTCGATTCTAGCACAGATACGCAGTATTTT
clone_size: .; j_call: TRBJ1-2; d_call: .; v_call: TRBV10-3; cdr3_aa: CAISEDTYLIRGGYTF; cdr3_nt: TGTGCCATCAGTGAGGATACGTACCTAATAAGAGGGGGCTACACCTTC
clone_size: few; j_call: TRBJ1-1; d_call: TRBD1; v_call: TRBV25-1; cdr3_aa: CASSELGTGEINTEAFF; cdr3_nt: TGTGCCAGCAGTGAATTAGGGACAGGGGAGATCAACACTGAAGCTTTCTTT
clone_size: .; j_call: TRBJ2-6; d_call: TRBD1; v_call: TRBV7-9; cdr3_aa: CASSLLWDRGHGANVLTF; cdr3_nt: TGTGCCAGCAGCTTACTTTGGGACAGGGGGCATGGGGCCAACGTCCTGACTTTC
clone_size: .; j_call: TRBJ2-1; d_call: .; v_call: TRBV20-1; cdr3_aa: CSALEANEQFF; cdr3_nt: TGCAGTGCTCTCGAGGCGAATGAGCAGTTCTTC
clone_size: .; j_call: TRBJ2-7; d_call: .; v_call: TRBV28; cdr3_aa: CASTQTGGLAYEQYF; cdr3_nt: TGTGCCAGCACCCAGACAGGAGGTTTAGCCTACGAGCAGTACTTC
clone_size: once; j_call: TRBJ2-2; d_call: TRBD2; v_call: TRBV19; cdr3_aa: CASTTPTGREGNTGELFF; cdr3_nt: TGTGCCAGTACCACCCCAACGGGGAGGGAGGGAAACACCGGGGAGCTGTTTTTT
clone_size: .; j_call: TRBJ2-5; d_call: TRBD2; v_call: TRBV12-5; cdr3_aa: CASGPGRDYQETQYF; cdr3_nt: TGTGCTAGTGGTCCTGGCCGGGACTATCAAGAGACCCAGTACTTC
clone_size: .; j_call: TRBJ1-6; d_call: TRBD1; v_call: TRBV7-9; cdr3_aa: CASSHPGGPLHF; cdr3_nt: TGTGCCAGCAGCCACCCAGGGGGACCCCTCCACTTT
clone_size: .; j_call: TRBJ2-1; d_call: .; v_call: TRBV15; cdr3_aa: CATSRAEDEQFF; cdr3_nt: TGTGCCACCAGCAGAGCCGAGGATGAGCAGTTCTTC
clone_size: .; j_call: TRBJ2-7; d_call: .; v_call: TRBV28; cdr3_aa: CASSYPIGRGSSYEQYF; cdr3_nt: TGTGCCAGCAGTTACCCGATTGGACGGGGAAGCTCCTACGAGCAGTACTTC
clone_size: .; j_call: TRBJ1-2; d_call: TRBD1; v_call: TRBV13; cdr3_aa: CASSLGGTGLYTF; cdr3_nt: TGTGCCAGCAGCTTAGGAGGGACAGGACTCTACACCTTC
clone_size: .; j_call: TRBJ1-2; d_call: .; v_call: TRBV19; cdr3_aa: CASGGNYGYTF; cdr3_nt: TGTGCCAGTGGGGGCAACTATGGCTACACCTTC
clone_size: .; j_call: TRBJ2-1; d_call: .; v_call: TRBV27; cdr3_aa: CASSSTGTSGGNEQFF; cdr3_nt: TGTGCCAGCAGTTCCACCGGGACCTCCGGGGGCAATGAGCAGTTCTTC
clone_size: .; j_call: TRBJ2-5; d_call: TRBD2; v_call: TRBV15; cdr3_aa: CATSRGRASGSMREETQYF; cdr3_nt: TGTGCCACCAGCAGAGGTCGGGCTAGCGGGAGTATGCGGGAAGAGACCCAGTACTTC
clone_size: .; j_call: TRBJ1-1; d_call: .; v_call: TRBV5-1; cdr3_aa: CASSLVGRHEAFF; cdr3_nt: TGCGCCAGCAGCTTGGTTGGCAGGCATGAAGCTTTCTTT
clone_size: .; j_call: TRBJ1-5; d_call: TRBD1; v_call: TRBV7-9; cdr3_aa: CASRGDSFWHF; cdr3_nt: TGTGCCAGCAGAGGGGACAGTTTCTGGCATTTT